What follows are 16 T cell receptor beta chains derived from one specimen sequenced in a study of control samples from healthy donors and cancer patients. Clones were sequenced by immunoSEQ multiplex PCR, and TCRdb holds only the in-frame ones, with some missing. In total, the table holds 150,000 to 200,000 clones. Material for sequencing was blood. These receptors originate from a woman aged 25 to 45 in good health.

The rearrangement links TRBV27 to TRBJ1-2; D gene ambiguous. V was clipped by 2 bases and J by 8 bases, with 12 bases between them. CDR3 length equals 13 residues. The V gene's germline CDR1 is MNHEY and CDR2 SMNVEV (reference sequence). The CDR3 bases are TGTGCCAGCAGTTTAAAACGGACGGGGGGCTACACCTTC. Protein sequence: CASSLKRTGGYTF.

The chain employs TRBV7-9 and TRBJ1-2; 7 bases align to TRBD1. With 5 bases clipped from V and 3 bases from J, the junction kept 3 bases outside the gene matches. Looked up from germline, CDR1 is SEHNR and CDR2 is FQNEAQ (reference sequence). The CDR3 length is 13 residues. The CDR3 nucleotides are TGTGCCAGCAGCCACGGACAGGACTATGGCTACACCTTC. As protein: CASSHGQDYGYTF.

This chain links TRBV28 with TRBJ1-2; 8 bases fit TRBD1. With 8 bases clipped from V and 2 bases from J, the junction kept 10 bases outside the gene matches. CDR3 length: 15 amino acids. CDR1 MDHEN and CDR2 SYDVKM come from the germline V gene. The CDR3 DNA follows: TGTGCCAGCCGAACCGGGGGACAGGTGAACTATGGCTACACCTTC. Its protein is CASRTGGQVNYGYTF.

CDR3 residues: CASSGLSTGFEQYF. CDR3 nucleotides: TGTGCCAGTAGTGGCCTCTCGACAGGCTTCGAGCAGTACTTC. This rearrangement joins TRBV19 to TRBJ2-7; a possible D gene is TRBD1 (6 bases). CDR1 LNHDA and CDR2 SQIVND come from the germline V gene (reference sequence). Trimming cost V 5 bases and J 6 bases, with 17 bases left between them. This CDR3 contains 14 residues.

The chain uses TRBV5-1 and TRBJ2-1; a possible D gene is TRBD1 (5 bases). V lost 4 bases and J lost 3, with 14 bases in between. Germline loops: CDR1 SGHRS, CDR2 YFSETQ. The CDR3 covers 15 residues. Here the CDR3 reads CASSLDRSDYNEQFF. As DNA, the CDR3 is TGCGCCAGCAGCCTTGACAGATCCGACTACAATGAGCAGTTCTTC.

The chain couples TRBV6-1 to TRBJ1-2; D is unresolved. Germline lookup yields CDR1 MNHNS and CDR2 SASEGT. Trimming removed 2 bases at V and 8 bases at J, with 15 bases between. This CDR3 is 14 amino acids long. The CDR3 protein is CASSESGQVEGYTF. CDR3 DNA sequence: TGTGCCAGCAGTGAATCTGGGCAGGTTGAGGGCTACACCTTC.

The rearrangement uses TRBV25-1 and TRBJ2-2; D remains ambiguous. The CDR3 runs to 13 residues. Deletions cut 6 bases from V and 5 bases from J, with 10 bases between. CDR1 is MGHDK, CDR2 SYGVNS, per germline. The CDR3 sequence: CASRAGRTGELFF. The CDR3 nucleotides are TGTGCCAGCAGGGCAGGAAGGACCGGGGAGCTGTTTTTT.

J is TRBJ2-7 and V is TRBV4-1; perhaps TRBD2 as D (5 bases). The CDR3 length is 15 residues. V lost 6 bases, J lost 0 bases, and 15 bases lay in between. The germline gives CDR1 MGHRA, CDR2 YSYEKL. The CDR3 bases are TGCGCCAGCAGGGAGGTCTTTAGGAGCTCCTACGAGCAGTACTTC. This codes for CASREVFRSSYEQYF.

This chain joins TRBV7-2 and TRBJ1-1; 7 bases agree with TRBD1. The CDR3 is 14 amino acids. The germline V gene has CDR1 SGHTA and CDR2 FQGNSA. V was clipped by 5 bases and J by 3 bases; unmatched bases: 6. CDR3 sequence (DNA): TGTGCCAGCAGCCACCGACAGGGCGACACTGAAGCTTTCTTT. Amino acids: CASSHRQGDTEAFF.

The chain carries TRBV12-3 or TRBV12-4 and TRBJ1-3; D is unclear. The CDR3 consists of 13 residues. The V end lost 4 bases, the J end lost 4 bases, and 8 bases lay between the germline ends. The CDR3 protein is CASSSNTGNTIYF. CDR3 in DNA: TGTGCCAGCAGTTCGAACACAGGAAACACCATATATTTT.

This chain links TRBV28 with TRBJ1-5, with 10 positions matching TRBD1. Germline V CDR1 and CDR2: MDHEN, SYDVKM. The CDR3 contains 16 residues. The trim removed 10 bases at V and 7 bases at J, leaving 16 bases unmatched. CDR3 sequence (DNA): TGTGCCACCAATCTCGACAGGGGGCGCACTGTCCAGCCCCAGCATTTT. Amino acids: CATNLDRGRTVQPQHF. Complete variable domain (other parts from reference TRBV28 and TRBJ1-5): DVKVTQSSRYLVKRTGEKVFLECVQDMDHENMFWYRQDPGLGLRLIYFSYDVKMKEKGDIPEGYSVSREKKERFSLILESASTNQTSMYLCATNLDRGRTVQPQHFGDGTRLSIL.

The DNA of the CDR3 is TGTGCCAGCAGCACCCGACAGGGGGCGGGGAACACCGGGGAGCTGTTTTTT. Translating gives CASSTRQGAGNTGELFF. V and J are TRBV7-9 and TRBJ2-2, with 10 bases identical to TRBD1. CDR1 and CDR2 (germline): SEHNR, FQNEAQ (reference sequence). The CDR3 covers 17 residues. J gave up 1 base and V 5 bases, and 7 bases lay outside the gene matches. Combining the CDR3 with reference TRBV7-9 and TRBJ2-2 gives the whole variable domain DTGVSQNPRHKITKRGQNVTFRCDPISEHNRLYWYRQTLGQGPEFLTYFQNEAQLEKSRLLSDRFSAERPKGSFSTLEIQRTEQGDSAMYLCASSTRQGAGNTGELFFGEGSRLTVL.

J is TRBJ2-7 and V is TRBV28; D unresolved. The CDR3 contains 12 residues. The ends were cut back, 7 bases at V and 2 bases at J, with 9 bases in the middle. Germline V gene data show CDR1 as MDHEN and CDR2 as SYDVKM. In DNA, the CDR3 is TGTGCCAGCATGCAGGCTCCCTACGAGCAGTACTTC. It yields the protein CASMQAPYEQYF.

The rearrangement links TRBV27 to TRBJ2-5, with D possibly matching TRBD2 (6 bases). V lost 1 base, J lost 1 base, and 13 bases lay in between. The CDR3 runs 16 residues. CDR1 is MNHEY and CDR2 is SMNVEV in the germline V gene (reference sequence). CDR3 in amino acids: CASSLWGGDPQETQYF. The CDR3 nucleotides read TGTGCCAGCAGTTTATGGGGCGGGGACCCCCAAGAGACCCAGTACTTC.

For the CDR3, the DNA is TGTGCCAGTAAAATAGCGGGGGCCTACAATGAGCAGTTCTTC. Protein: CASKIAGAYNEQFF. The chain recombines TRBV19 with TRBJ2-1; 9 bases agree with TRBD2. The germline gives CDR1 LNHDA, CDR2 SQIVND (reference sequence). This CDR3 spans 14 amino acids. V shed 7 bases, J shed 2 bases, and the junction held 3 bases outside the gene matches.

This chain uses TRBV12-3 or TRBV12-4 with TRBJ2-1; 9 nucleotides match TRBD1. CDR3 size: 13 residues. Trimming cost V 11 bases and J 8 bases; bases outside gene matches: 10. Written as DNA, the CDR3 is TGTGCCGGGGGGACAGGGATTTGGGATGAGCAGTTCTTC. Amino acid sequence: CAGGTGIWDEQFF.